The next 30 T cell receptor beta chains were all read from a single sample in a study of blood T cell repertoires in COVID-19. Libraries were prepared by immunoSEQ multiplex PCR; TCRdb keeps only in-frame clonotypes and omits some of them. The sample includes 200,000 to 250,000 clones, 75% to 85% seen only once; the top ten take approximately 4.6%. Sample: PBMCs or T cells enriched from blood (not recorded which). These TCRs come from a man aged 25-45 years with acute COVID-19.

The rearrangement uses TRBV25-1 and TRBJ2-3, with unresolved D. V was shortened by 5 bases and J by 4 bases, with 10 bases between the two germline ends. The CDR3 is 13 amino acids. Germline V lookup: CDR1 MGHDK, CDR2 SYGVNS. The CDR3 bases are TGTGCCAGCAGTTTTCCCCTTTCAGATACGCAGTATTTT. Protein product: CASSFPLSDTQYF.

The chain uses TRBV23-1 and TRBJ2-2; 7 nucleotides line up with TRBD1. TRBV23-1 is known as an ORF, though its function is uncertain. V gave up 6 bases and J gave up 1 base; unmatched junction bases: 5. CDR3 length equals 15 residues. DNA for the CDR3: TGCGCCAGCAGCCTACAGGGGAGGAACACCGGGGAGCTGTTTTTT. It codes for CASSLQGRNTGELFF.

The genes are TRBV27 and TRBJ2-7; D not certain. The germline V gene encodes CDR1 MNHEY and CDR2 SMNVEV (reference sequence). The CDR3 sequence is 15 residues long. Trimming took 6 bases from V and 3 from J, leaving 18 bases between them. The CDR3: CASRKAGPSNYEQYF. CDR3 DNA: TGTGCCAGCAGAAAAGCAGGTCCTTCGAACTACGAGCAGTACTTC.

This clone was seen a single time. The rearrangement joins TRBV24-1 to TRBJ2-5; 7 nucleotides match TRBD2. Trimming removed 1 base from V and 3 bases from J; junction bases left unmatched: 1. The CDR3 covers 14 residues. CDR1 and CDR2 from the germline V gene are KGHDR and SFDVKD. CDR3 residues: CATSDLSGEETQYF. The CDR3 nucleotides read TGTGCCACCAGTGATTTAAGCGGGGAAGAGACCCAGTACTTC.

This rearrangement joins TRBV9 to TRBJ1-2; unclear D gene. In germline, CDR1 is SGDLS, CDR2 YYNGEE. V was cut by 0 bases and J by 5 bases, with 14 bases left in between. This CDR3 region has 15 residues. The DNA for the CDR3 is TGTGCCAGCAGCGTAGCGGCCGGGTTAAGTTATGGCTACACCTTC. Protein sequence: CASSVAAGLSYGYTF.

This chain links TRBV5-5 with TRBJ2-5, with D uncertain. The ends were cut back, 0 bases at V and 5 bases at J, with 11 bases in the middle. CDR3 length: 14 residues. Germline V gene sequence: CDR1 SGHKS, CDR2 YYEKEE (reference sequence). As DNA, the CDR3 is TGTGCCAGCAGCTTGGGGGCTCCAGGCGAGACCCAGTACTTC. Protein: CASSLGAPGETQYF.

The rearrangement links TRBV4-1 to TRBJ1-2; unclear D gene. This CDR3 comprises 16 residues. The ends were cut back, 0 bases at V and 5 bases at J, with 16 bases in the middle. CDR1 and CDR2 from the germline V gene are MGHRA and YSYEKL. CDR3 region: CASSQDPEGSGYGYTF. The CDR3, as DNA: TGCGCCAGCAGCCAAGATCCGGAGGGCTCCGGGTATGGCTACACCTTC.

This clone was observed a few times. The chain employs TRBV13 and TRBJ1-1, with TRBD1 as a possible D gene (5 bases). This CDR3 contains 13 residues. In germline, CDR1 is PRHDT, CDR2 FYEKMQ (reference sequence). V was pared by 3 bases and J by 7 bases, with 12 bases between. CDR3 loop: CASSLAPGLEAFF. CDR3 DNA sequence: TGTGCCAGCAGCTTGGCACCGGGACTTGAAGCTTTCTTT.

The V and J genes are TRBV3-1 (or the pseudogene TRBV3-2) and TRBJ1-6; D gene unclear. Germline V gene lookup returns CDR1 LGHDT and CDR2 YNNKEL (reference sequence). V dropped 1 base and J dropped 3 bases, with 10 bases sitting between them. CDR3 length: 16 residues. The CDR3 sequence is CASSQGQAYYNSPLHF. The CDR3 DNA follows: TGTGCCAGCAGCCAAGGGCAGGCCTACTATAATTCACCCCTCCACTTT.

This chain connects TRBV9 to TRBJ1-5, with unresolved D. The germline V gene encodes CDR1 SGDLS and CDR2 YYNGEE. V dropped 0 bases and J dropped 2 bases, with 6 bases sitting between them. CDR3 length: 14 residues. The CDR3 loop reads CASSVDGGNQPQHF. Here the CDR3 DNA reads TGTGCCAGCAGCGTAGACGGGGGCAATCAGCCCCAGCATTTT.

The rearrangement links TRBV3-1 (or the pseudogene TRBV3-2) to TRBJ1-5; TRBD1 aligns across 7 bases. Germline loops: CDR1 LGHDT, CDR2 YNNKEL (reference sequence). The V segment lost 0 bases and the J segment 8 bases; nucleotides outside the gene matches: 4. CDR3 length equals 14 residues. The CDR3 loop is CASSQDGQVKPQHF. The CDR3 bases are TGTGCCAGCAGCCAAGATGGACAGGTTAAGCCCCAGCATTTT.

Only a few counts were recorded for this clone. The chain joins TRBV5-6 to TRBJ1-1, with D unresolved. Germline CDR1 and CDR2: SGHDT and YYEEEE. CDR3 length equals 14 residues. V lost 0 bases to trimming and J lost 7 bases, with 13 bases between them. The CDR3 is CASSLAEVRIEAFF. Written as DNA, the CDR3 is TGTGCCAGCAGCTTGGCCGAGGTGAGGATTGAAGCTTTCTTT.

The chain has TRBV30 and TRBJ2-5; the D gene is possibly TRBD2 (7 bases). The V end lost 6 bases, the J end lost 6 bases, and 17 bases lay between the germline ends. This CDR3 is built from 13 residues. Germline values: CDR1 GTSNPN, CDR2 SVGIG (reference sequence). CDR3 in DNA: TGTGCCTGTACCATGGGGGGGCAGAAGACCCAGTACTTC. It yields the protein CACTMGGQKTQYF.

The chain recombines TRBV11-1 with TRBJ2-7; 7 bases are shared with TRBD1. V lost 4 bases, J lost 3 bases, and 9 bases stayed unmatched. The CDR3 extends over 15 amino acids. Germline V gene sequence: CDR1 SGHAT, CDR2 FQDESV (reference sequence). CDR3 sequence: CASSSPDRANYEQYF. The CDR3 DNA follows: TGTGCCAGCAGCTCCCCAGACAGGGCCAACTACGAGCAGTACTTC.

The chain is built from TRBV4-1 and TRBJ2-2, with 10 nucleotides matching TRBD1. Unmatched junction bases numbered 2, after V lost 1 base and J lost 3 bases. CDR3 length: 16 amino acids. Looked up from germline, CDR1 is MGHRA and CDR2 is YSYEKL. The CDR3 nucleotides are TGCGCCAGCAGCCAAGGACAGGGGGCCTACACCGGGGAGCTGTTTTTT. This translates into CASSQGQGAYTGELFF.

The rearrangement uses TRBV5-4 and TRBJ2-7; 8 nucleotides agree with TRBD1. V gave up 4 bases and J gave up 7 bases; unmatched junction bases: 7. Germline CDR1 SGHNT, CDR2 YYREEE (reference sequence). The CDR3 is 13 amino acids. The CDR3 DNA sequence: TGTGCCAGCAGCCGCGGGACAGGTTGGGAGCAGTACTTC. This translates into CASSRGTGWEQYF.

DNA for the CDR3: TGCGCCAGCAGCGGGGGGACTAGGAATGAGCAGTTCTTC. This codes for CASSGGTRNEQFF. The chain employs TRBV5-1 and TRBJ2-1; 8 positions match TRBD2. The germline CDR1 and CDR2 sequences are SGHRS and YFSETQ. The CDR3 length is 13 residues. The trim removed 4 bases at V and 7 bases at J, leaving 4 bases unmatched. The full variable domain, in which reference TRBV5-1 and TRBJ2-1 provide the parts outside the CDR3, is KAGVTQTPRYLIKTRGQQVTLSCSPISGHRSVSWYQQTPGQGLQFLFEYFSETQRNKGNFPGRFSGRQFSNSRSEMNVSTLELGDSALYLCASSGGTRNEQFFGPGTRLTVL.

The chain carries TRBV9 and TRBJ2-7; D not certain. From germline, CDR1 is SGDLS and CDR2 YYNGEE. This CDR3 has 13 residues. Trimming left V 0 bases short and J 6 bases short, with 10 bases between. The CDR3 sequence is CASSVGVGSEQYF. Here the CDR3 DNA reads TGTGCCAGCAGCGTAGGTGTGGGCTCCGAGCAGTACTTC.

This chain uses TRBV30 with TRBJ1-1, with 8 bases lining up with TRBD1. Losses at the gene ends were 5 bases for V and 11 bases for J; bases not matched to a gene: 7. CDR1 and CDR2 (germline): GTSNPN, SVGIG (reference sequence). The CDR3 runs 11 residues. The CDR3 is CAWDGTGSAFF. The DNA for the CDR3 is TGTGCCTGGGACGGGACAGGATCGGCTTTCTTT.

This clone was observed a single time. The chain has TRBV29-1 and TRBJ1-1; D remains ambiguous. With 5 bases removed from V and 3 bases from J, the gap between germline ends came to 4 bases. The CDR3 spans 10 residues. Germline V gene sequence: CDR1 SQVTM, CDR2 ANQGSEA. DNA for the CDR3: TGCAGCGTTTGGCACACTGAAGCTTTCTTT. It translates to CSVWHTEAFF.

The chain employs TRBV18 and TRBJ1-2; TRBD1 might be the D (5 bases). This CDR3 comprises 14 residues. Trimming took 6 bases from V and 6 from J, leaving 17 bases between them. The germline V gene encodes CDR1 KGHSH and CDR2 LQKENI. For the CDR3, the DNA is TGTGCCAGCTCCCCAAACGGGGGACCCAATGGCTACACCTTC. Encoded protein: CASSPNGGPNGYTF.

The chain recombines TRBV3-1 (or the pseudogene TRBV3-2) with TRBJ1-1; D is perhaps TRBD1 (5 bases). The length of the CDR3 is 15 residues. V gave up 4 bases and J gave up 4 bases, with 16 bases separating them. Germline assignment: CDR1 LGHDT and CDR2 YNNKEL (reference sequence). CDR3 sequence reads: CASSPWGGWSTEAFF. In nucleotides, the CDR3 is TGTGCCAGCAGCCCCTGGGGGGGATGGTCCACTGAAGCTTTCTTT.

The chain has TRBV2 and TRBJ2-5; D is perhaps TRBD2 (6 bases). The CDR3 is 13 residues long. The germline V and J ends were trimmed by 6 bases and 4 bases, with 12 bases remaining between them. The germline gives CDR1 SNHLY, CDR2 FYNNEI. CDR3 amino acids: CASRGSGRETQYF. In nucleotides, the CDR3 is TGTGCCAGCAGAGGGTCCGGGAGAGAGACCCAGTACTTC.

This clone was detected a few times. This chain links TRBV5-1 with TRBJ1-1, with 7 bases matching TRBD1. Germline V CDR1 and CDR2: SGHRS, YFSETQ. The ends lost 4 bases at V and 5 bases at J; junction bases unmatched: 11. The CDR3 extends over 15 amino acids. CDR3 in amino acids: CASSITGDVGTEAFF. The DNA for the CDR3 is TGCGCCAGCAGCATAACAGGGGATGTTGGTACTGAAGCTTTCTTT.

This chain connects TRBV9 to TRBJ2-2, with D possibly being TRBD1 (5 bases). Germline V gene lookup returns CDR1 SGDLS and CDR2 YYNGEE. Trimming took 4 bases from V and 1 from J, leaving 14 bases between them. The CDR3 has 16 amino acids. CDR3 nucleotide sequence: TGTGCCAGCAGCTTTCCCTGGGGCAAGAACACCGGGGAGCTGTTTTTT. Amino acid sequence: CASSFPWGKNTGELFF.

In its sample, this clone was seen a few times. CDR3 residues: CASSQDPSTEAFF. In DNA, the CDR3 is TGTGCCAGCAGCCAAGACCCTAGCACTGAAGCTTTCTTT. The chain has TRBV3-1 (or the pseudogene TRBV3-2) and TRBJ1-1, with D unclear. Deletions cut 0 bases from V and 4 bases from J, with 6 bases between. The CDR3 length is 13 residues. Germline CDR1 and CDR2: LGHDT and YNNKEL (reference sequence).

This chain uses TRBV27 with TRBJ1-1, with D maybe TRBD1 (5 bases). Trimming took 6 bases from V and 9 from J, leaving 14 bases between them. This CDR3 has 12 residues. Germline CDR1 is MNHEY and CDR2 is SMNVEV (reference sequence). Here the CDR3 DNA reads TGTGCCAGCAGCCATGACAGCAAGCAAGCTTTCTTT. This encodes CASSHDSKQAFF.

DNA for the CDR3: TGTGCCAGCAGCACGACGGGGGGTCCTTCACCCCTCCACTTT. Its protein product is CASSTTGGPSPLHF. This chain connects TRBV25-1 to TRBJ1-6, with a tentative D call TRBD1 (5 bases). This CDR3 contains 14 residues. Per germline, CDR1 MGHDK and CDR2 SYGVNS. V lost 6 bases and J 9 bases, leaving 15 bases between the germline ends.

The CDR3 sequence is CAISAQGSGNTIYF. CDR3 in DNA: TGTGCCATCAGTGCCCAGGGCTCTGGAAACACCATATATTTT. The rearrangement links TRBV10-3 to TRBJ1-3; maybe TRBD1 (5 bases). This CDR3 is built from 14 residues. Per germline, CDR1 ENHRY and CDR2 SYGVKD. The V and J ends lost 4 bases and 0 bases respectively, with 7 bases between them.

The V gene is TRBV3-1 (or the pseudogene TRBV3-2), the J gene TRBJ1-2; D gene unclear. The length of the CDR3 is 11 residues. Per the germline V gene, CDR1 is LGHDT and CDR2 is YNNKEL (reference sequence). V was trimmed by 4 bases and J by 7 bases, leaving 7 bases between them. The CDR3 DNA follows: TGTGCCAGCAGCCGCGTCGGTGGCTACACCTTC. Its protein is CASSRVGGYTF.